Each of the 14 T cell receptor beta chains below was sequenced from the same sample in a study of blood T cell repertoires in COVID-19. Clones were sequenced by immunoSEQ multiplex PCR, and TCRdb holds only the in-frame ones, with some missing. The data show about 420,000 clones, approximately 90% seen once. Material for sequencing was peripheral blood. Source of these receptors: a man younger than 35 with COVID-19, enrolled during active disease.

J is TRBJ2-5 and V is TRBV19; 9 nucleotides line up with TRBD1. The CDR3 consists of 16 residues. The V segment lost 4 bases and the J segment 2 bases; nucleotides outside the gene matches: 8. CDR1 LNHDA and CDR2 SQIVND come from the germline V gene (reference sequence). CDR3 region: CASSRGTGFLQETQYF. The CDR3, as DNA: TGTGCCAGTAGTAGGGGGACAGGGTTTCTTCAAGAGACCCAGTACTTC. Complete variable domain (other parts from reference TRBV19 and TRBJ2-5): DGGITQSPKYLFRKEGQNVTLSCEQNLNHDAMYWYRQDPGQGLRLIYYSQIVNDFQKGDIAEGYSVSREKKESFPLTVTSAQKNPTAFYLCASSRGTGFLQETQYFGPGTRLLVL.

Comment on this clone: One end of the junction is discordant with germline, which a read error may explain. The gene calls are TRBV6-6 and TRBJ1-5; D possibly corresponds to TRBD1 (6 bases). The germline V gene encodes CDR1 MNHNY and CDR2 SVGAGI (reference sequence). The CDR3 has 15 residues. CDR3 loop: CASNYRGTRGMSQHF. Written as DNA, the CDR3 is TGTGCCAGCAATTACCGTGGGACAAGGGGGATGTCCCAGCATTTT.

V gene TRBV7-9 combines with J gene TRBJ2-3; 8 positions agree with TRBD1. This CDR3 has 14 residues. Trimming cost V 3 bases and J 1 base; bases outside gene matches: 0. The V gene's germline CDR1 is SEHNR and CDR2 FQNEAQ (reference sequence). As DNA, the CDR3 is TGTGCCAGCAGCTTGACAGGGGGCACAGATACGCAGTATTTT. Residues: CASSLTGGTDTQYF.

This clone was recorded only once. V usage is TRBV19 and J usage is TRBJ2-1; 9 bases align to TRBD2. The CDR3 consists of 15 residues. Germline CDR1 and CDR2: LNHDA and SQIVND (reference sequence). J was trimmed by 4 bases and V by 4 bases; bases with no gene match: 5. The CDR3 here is CASSTLAGQYNEQFF. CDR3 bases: TGTGCCAGTAGTACTCTAGCGGGGCAATACAATGAGCAGTTCTTC.

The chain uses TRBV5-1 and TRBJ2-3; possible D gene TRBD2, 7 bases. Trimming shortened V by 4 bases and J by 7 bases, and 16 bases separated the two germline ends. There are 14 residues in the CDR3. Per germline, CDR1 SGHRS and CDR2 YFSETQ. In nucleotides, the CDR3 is TGCGCCAGCAGCCCCGTAGGGGGGGCACATACGCAGTATTTT. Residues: CASSPVGGAHTQYF. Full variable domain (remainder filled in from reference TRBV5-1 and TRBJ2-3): KAGVTQTPRYLIKTRGQQVTLSCSPISGHRSVSWYQQTPGQGLQFLFEYFSETQRNKGNFPGRFSGRQFSNSRSEMNVSTLELGDSALYLCASSPVGGAHTQYFGPGTRLTVL.

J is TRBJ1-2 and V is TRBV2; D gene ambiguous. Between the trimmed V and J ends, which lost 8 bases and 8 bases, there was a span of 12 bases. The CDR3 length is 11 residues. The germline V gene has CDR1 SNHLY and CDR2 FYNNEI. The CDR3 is CASDGPTGYTF. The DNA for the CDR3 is TGTGCCAGCGATGGGCCAACGGGCTACACCTTC.

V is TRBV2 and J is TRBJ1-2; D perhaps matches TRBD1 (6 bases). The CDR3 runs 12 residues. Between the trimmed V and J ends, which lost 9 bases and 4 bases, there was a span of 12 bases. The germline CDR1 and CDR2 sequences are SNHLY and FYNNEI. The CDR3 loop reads CARQGAPYGYTF. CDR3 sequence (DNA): TGTGCCAGACAGGGAGCCCCCTATGGCTACACCTTC.

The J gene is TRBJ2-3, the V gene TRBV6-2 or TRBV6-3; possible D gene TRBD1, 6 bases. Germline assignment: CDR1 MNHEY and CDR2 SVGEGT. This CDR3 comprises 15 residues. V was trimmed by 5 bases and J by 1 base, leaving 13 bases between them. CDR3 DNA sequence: TGTGCCAGCAGTCCGGTGGGGGCGGGCACAGATACGCAGTATTTT. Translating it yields CASSPVGAGTDTQYF.

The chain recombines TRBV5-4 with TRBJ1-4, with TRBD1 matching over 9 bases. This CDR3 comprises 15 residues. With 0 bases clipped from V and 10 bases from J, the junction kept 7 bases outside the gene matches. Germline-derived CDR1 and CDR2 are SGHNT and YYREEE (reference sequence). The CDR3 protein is CASSLEGTGSSKLFF. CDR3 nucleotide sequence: TGTGCCAGCAGCTTGGAGGGGACAGGGAGCTCAAAACTGTTTTTT.

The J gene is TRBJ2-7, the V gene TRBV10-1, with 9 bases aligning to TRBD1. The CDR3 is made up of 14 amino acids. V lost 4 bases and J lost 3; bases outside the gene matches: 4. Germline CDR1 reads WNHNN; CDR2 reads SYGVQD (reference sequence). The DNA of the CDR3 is TGCGCCAGCAGTGGGGACAGGGTACTCTACGAGCAGTACTTC. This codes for CASSGDRVLYEQYF.

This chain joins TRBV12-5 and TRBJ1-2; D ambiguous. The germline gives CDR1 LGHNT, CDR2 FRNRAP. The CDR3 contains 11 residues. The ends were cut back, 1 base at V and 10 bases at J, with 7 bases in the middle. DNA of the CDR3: TGTGCTAGTGGTTTGGGACTAGCCTACACCTTC. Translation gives CASGLGLAYTF.

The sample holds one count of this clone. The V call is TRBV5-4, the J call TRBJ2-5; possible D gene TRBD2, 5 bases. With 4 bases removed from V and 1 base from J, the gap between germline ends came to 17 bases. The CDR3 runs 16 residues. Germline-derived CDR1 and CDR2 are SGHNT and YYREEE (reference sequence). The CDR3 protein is CASSDRPEGTQETQYF. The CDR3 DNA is TGTGCCAGCAGCGATCGACCAGAGGGAACCCAAGAGACCCAGTACTTC.

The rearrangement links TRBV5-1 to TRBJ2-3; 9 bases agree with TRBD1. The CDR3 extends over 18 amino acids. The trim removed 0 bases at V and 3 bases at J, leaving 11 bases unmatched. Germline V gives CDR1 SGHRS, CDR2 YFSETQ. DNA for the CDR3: TGCGCCAGCAGCTTGGTGGCAACCGGGACAGGGAAGACAGATACGCAGTATTTT. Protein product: CASSLVATGTGKTDTQYF.

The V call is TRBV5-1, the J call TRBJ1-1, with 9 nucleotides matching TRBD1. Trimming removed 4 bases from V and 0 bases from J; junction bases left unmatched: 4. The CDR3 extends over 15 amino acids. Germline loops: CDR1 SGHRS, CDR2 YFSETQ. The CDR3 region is CASSLDRGMNTEAFF. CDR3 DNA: TGCGCCAGCAGCCTCGACAGGGGGATGAACACTGAAGCTTTCTTT. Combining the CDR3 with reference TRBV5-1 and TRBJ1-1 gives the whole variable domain KAGVTQTPRYLIKTRGQQVTLSCSPISGHRSVSWYQQTPGQGLQFLFEYFSETQRNKGNFPGRFSGRQFSNSRSEMNVSTLELGDSALYLCASSLDRGMNTEAFFGQGTRLTVV.